These 15 T cell receptor beta chains originate from one sample sequenced in a study of shared clonotypes between healthy human individuals. Only in-frame clones appear in the TCRdb table, and some are missing; sequencing was by immunoSEQ multiplex PCR. The table has over a million clones, roughly 70% seen once. Sample: memory CD4+ T cells sorted from blood. Subset described: CD45RA-negative fraction. The receptors derive from a man aged 18 to 30 in good health.

The chain links TRBV4-3 to TRBJ2-1; no definite D call. The germline V gene has CDR1 LGHNA and CDR2 YSLEER. The CDR3 is made up of 15 amino acids. Trimming removed 0 bases from V and 6 bases from J, with 12 bases in between. The CDR3 protein is CASSQEFESFNEQFF. CDR3 DNA: TGCGCCAGCAGCCAAGAGTTCGAGTCATTCAATGAGCAGTTCTTC.

This chain joins TRBV11-2 and TRBJ1-2; possible D gene TRBD1, 6 bases. Per the germline V gene, CDR1 is SGHAT and CDR2 is FQNNGV. The CDR3 covers 15 residues. V was clipped by 5 bases and J by 0 bases, with 13 bases between them. CDR3 residues: CASSTGQSANYGYTF. CDR3 in DNA: TGTGCCAGCAGCACCGGACAGTCGGCTAACTATGGCTACACCTTC.

This chain connects TRBV6-1 to TRBJ1-2, with D possibly being TRBD1 (6 bases). With 7 bases removed from V and 4 bases from J, the gap between germline ends came to 10 bases. Germline V lookup: CDR1 MNHNS, CDR2 SASEGT. The CDR3 spans 12 residues. CDR3 amino acids: CASNIQGYGYTF. The CDR3 DNA is TGTGCCAGCAACATACAGGGCTATGGCTACACCTTC.

Turning to this clone: The sample holds other DNA sequences that translate to the same CDR3. The chain links TRBV11-2 to TRBJ2-7; D is ambiguous. Germline V gene sequence: CDR1 SGHAT, CDR2 FQNNGV. V was shortened by 0 bases and J by 4 bases, with 1 base between the two germline ends. CDR3 size: 11 residues. CDR3 bases: TGTGCCAGCAGCTTAGAATACGAGCAGTACTTC. It encodes CASSLEYEQYF. Full variable domain (rest looked up from reference TRBV11-2 and TRBJ2-7): EAGVAQSPRYKIIEKRQSVAFWCNPISGHATLYWYQQILGQGPKLLIQFQNNGVVDDSQLPKDRFSAERLKGVDSTLKIQPAKLEDSAVYLCASSLEYEQYFGPGTRLTVT.

This clone was seen a single time. Written as DNA, the CDR3 is TGTGCCAGCAGATCATCGGGGGTTCTCTACAATGAGCAGTTCTTC. Translating it yields CASRSSGVLYNEQFF. This rearrangement joins TRBV6-1 to TRBJ2-1; TRBD2 is a possible D gene (6 bases). The CDR3 loop spans 15 amino acids. The V gene's germline CDR1 is MNHNS and CDR2 SASEGT. Deletions cut 6 bases from V and 3 bases from J, with 15 bases between.

V is TRBV28 and J is TRBJ1-1, with D unresolved. The CDR3 totals 14 residues. CDR1 and CDR2 from the germline V gene are MDHEN and SYDVKM. Trimming shortened V by 2 bases and J by 6 bases, and 13 bases separated the two germline ends. CDR3 region: CASSLMAAIPEAFF. The CDR3 nucleotides read TGTGCCAGCAGTTTAATGGCCGCAATTCCTGAAGCTTTCTTT. Filled out from reference TRBV28 and TRBJ1-1, the complete variable domain reads DVKVTQSSRYLVKRTGEKVFLECVQDMDHENMFWYRQDPGLGLRLIYFSYDVKMKEKGDIPEGYSVSREKKERFSLILESASTNQTSMYLCASSLMAAIPEAFFGQGTRLTVV.

This clone was detected only a few times. CDR3 coding DNA: TGTGCCAGCAGAGATTACAGGAATAATTCACCCCTCCACTTT. Translated, it gives CASRDYRNNSPLHF. This chain uses TRBV9 with TRBJ1-6, with a weak D call TRBD1 (5 bases). The CDR3 has 14 amino acids. The V end lost 5 bases, the J end lost 5 bases, and 11 bases lay between the germline ends. Germline-derived CDR1 and CDR2 are SGDLS and YYNGEE.

With regard to this clone: One end of the junction does not line up with germline, which may come from a read error. The V and J genes are TRBV10-3 and TRBJ2-1, with D unclear. CDR1 is ENHRY, CDR2 SYGVKD, per germline. CDR3 size: 14 residues. This CDR3 reads CAIRENWSSNEQFF. Written as DNA, the CDR3 is TGTGCCATCAGAGAAAATTGGTCCTCCAATGAGCAGTTCTTC.

The table lists this clone with a few counts. J is TRBJ2-3 and V is TRBV5-1; 8 nucleotides match TRBD1. Per the germline V gene, CDR1 is SGHRS and CDR2 is YFSETQ. The V gene end was trimmed by 2 bases and the J gene end by 6 bases; junction bases not matched to a gene: 14. The CDR3 has 17 amino acids. The CDR3 coding sequence is TGCGCCAGCAGCTTTCAAAGCAGGGGGCGAGTTACGGATACGCAGTATTTT. The encoded protein is CASSFQSRGRVTDTQYF.

This clone came up a few times. The chain combines TRBV18 with TRBJ1-1; 7 bases align to TRBD1. This CDR3 is built from 15 residues. The germline gives CDR1 KGHSH, CDR2 LQKENI. V lost 3 bases to trimming and J lost 4 bases; unmatched junction nucleotides: 8. CDR3 nucleotides: TGTGCCAGCTCACCGGCTCAACAGGGGATCACTGAAGCTTTCTTT. It encodes CASSPAQQGITEAFF.

The V and J genes are TRBV5-1 and TRBJ1-1, with D uncertain. Germline V gene sequence: CDR1 SGHRS, CDR2 YFSETQ. The CDR3 has 13 residues. Trimming pared 4 bases from V and 4 bases from J, leaving 11 bases between. CDR3 DNA: TGCGCCAGCAGCCAAGTGGTTAGCACTGAAGCTTTCTTT. Protein product: CASSQVVSTEAFF.

As regards this clone: A much larger clone lies one base from this, so it may be a read error. Other DNA sequences in the sample encode the same CDR3. The V and J genes are TRBV28 and TRBJ2-7; 7 bases match TRBD2. CDR1 and CDR2 from the germline V gene are MDHEN and SYDVKM. The V and J ends lost 6 bases and 3 bases, in that order; junction bases with no gene match: 11. This CDR3 region has 15 residues. CDR3 in DNA: TGTGCCAGCAGCCGGACGGGGCCGGGGGGCTACGAGCAGTACTTC. Its protein is CASSRTGPGGYEQYF. The full variable domain, in which reference TRBV28 and TRBJ2-7 provide the parts outside the CDR3, is DVKVTQSSRYLVKRTGEKVFLECVQDMDHENMFWYRQDPGLGLRLIYFSYDVKMKEKGDIPEGYSVSREKKERFSLILESASTNQTSMYLCASSRTGPGGYEQYFGPGTRLTVT.

Turning to this clone: At one end the junction does not follow the germline gene, possibly because of a read error. The chain couples TRBV7-7 to TRBJ2-1; 8 positions agree with TRBD2. From germline, CDR1 is SSHAT and CDR2 FNYEAQ (reference sequence). The CDR3 extends over 15 amino acids. CDR3 nucleotides: TGTGCTAGCAGCTTAGATTCTAGCGGGTACAATGAGCAGTTCTTC. It translates to CASSLDSSGYNEQFF.

This clone was observed a few times. This chain connects TRBV7-3 to TRBJ1-2, with 7 positions matching TRBD1. V gave up 5 bases and J gave up 8 bases; unmatched junction bases: 8. From germline, CDR1 is SGHTA and CDR2 FQGTGA. This CDR3 region has 13 residues. The CDR3 region has the DNA TGTGCCAGCAGCGTCACAGGGGCGGGAGGCTACACCTTC. The encoded protein is CASSVTGAGGYTF.

The chain employs TRBV7-8 and TRBJ1-4, with TRBD1 matching 7 bases. Germline V gene sequence: CDR1 SGHVS, CDR2 FQNEAQ. The CDR3 contains 16 residues. Trimming removed 1 base from V and 5 bases from J; junction bases left unmatched: 7. CDR3 loop: CASSLVGDRVNEKLFF. CDR3 nucleotide sequence: TGTGCCAGCAGCTTAGTAGGAGACAGGGTGAATGAAAAACTGTTTTTT.